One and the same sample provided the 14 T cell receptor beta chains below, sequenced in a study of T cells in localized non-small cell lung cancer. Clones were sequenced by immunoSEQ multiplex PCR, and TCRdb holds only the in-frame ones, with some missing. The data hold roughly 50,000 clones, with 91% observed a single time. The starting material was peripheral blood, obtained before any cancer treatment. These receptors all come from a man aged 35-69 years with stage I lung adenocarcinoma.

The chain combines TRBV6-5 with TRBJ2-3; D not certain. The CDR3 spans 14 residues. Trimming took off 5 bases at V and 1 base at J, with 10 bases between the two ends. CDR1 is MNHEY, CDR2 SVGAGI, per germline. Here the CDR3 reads CASSDTPRTDTQYF. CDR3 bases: TGTGCCAGCAGTGACACCCCGCGCACAGATACGCAGTATTTT.

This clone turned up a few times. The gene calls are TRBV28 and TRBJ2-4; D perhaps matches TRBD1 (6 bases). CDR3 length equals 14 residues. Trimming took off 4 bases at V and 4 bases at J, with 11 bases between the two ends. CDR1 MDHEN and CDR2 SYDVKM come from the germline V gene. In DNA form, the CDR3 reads TGTGCCAGCAGTTGGGGCAGGGGAAAAAACATTCAGTACTTC. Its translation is CASSWGRGKNIQYF.

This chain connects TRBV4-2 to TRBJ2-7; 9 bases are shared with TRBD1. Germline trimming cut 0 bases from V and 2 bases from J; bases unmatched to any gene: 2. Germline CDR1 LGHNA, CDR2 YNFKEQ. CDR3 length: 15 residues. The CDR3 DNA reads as TGTGCCAGCAGCCAAGATAGGACAGGGGCCTACGAGCAGTACTTC. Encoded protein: CASSQDRTGAYEQYF.

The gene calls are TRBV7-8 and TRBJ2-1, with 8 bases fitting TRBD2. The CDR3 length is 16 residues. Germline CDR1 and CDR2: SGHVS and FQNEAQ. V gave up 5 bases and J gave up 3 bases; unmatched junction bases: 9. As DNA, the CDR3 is TGTGCCAGCAGCCCGTCGGCTAGCGGGTTCTACAATGAGCAGTTCTTC. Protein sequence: CASSPSASGFYNEQFF.

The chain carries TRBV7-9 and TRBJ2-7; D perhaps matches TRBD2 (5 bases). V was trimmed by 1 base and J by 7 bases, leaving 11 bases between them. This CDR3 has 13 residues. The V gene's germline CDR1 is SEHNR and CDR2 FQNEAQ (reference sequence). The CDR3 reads CASSLGASREQYF. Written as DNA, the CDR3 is TGTGCCAGCAGCTTAGGGGCTAGCAGGGAGCAGTACTTC.

CDR3 nucleotide sequence: TGTGCCAGCAGTTTCTATGGGGGAGACTATGGCTACACCTTC. Residues: CASSFYGGDYGYTF. V usage is TRBV27 and J usage is TRBJ1-2; TRBD1 might be the D (5 bases). Looked up from germline, CDR1 is MNHEY and CDR2 is SMNVEV (reference sequence). This CDR3 has 14 amino acids. V was pared by 3 bases and J by 3 bases, with 11 bases between.

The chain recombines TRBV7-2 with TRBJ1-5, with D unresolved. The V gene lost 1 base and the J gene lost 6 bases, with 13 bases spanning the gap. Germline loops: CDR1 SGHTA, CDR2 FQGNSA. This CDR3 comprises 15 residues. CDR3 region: CASSLVGELSQPQHF. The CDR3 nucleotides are TGTGCCAGCAGCTTAGTCGGGGAACTTAGTCAGCCCCAGCATTTT.

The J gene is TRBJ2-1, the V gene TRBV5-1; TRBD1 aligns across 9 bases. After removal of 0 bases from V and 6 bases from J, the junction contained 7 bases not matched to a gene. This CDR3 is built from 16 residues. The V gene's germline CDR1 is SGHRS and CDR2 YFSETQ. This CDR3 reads CASSLVVTGGGNEQFF. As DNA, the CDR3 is TGCGCCAGCAGCTTGGTGGTGACAGGGGGTGGCAATGAGCAGTTCTTC.

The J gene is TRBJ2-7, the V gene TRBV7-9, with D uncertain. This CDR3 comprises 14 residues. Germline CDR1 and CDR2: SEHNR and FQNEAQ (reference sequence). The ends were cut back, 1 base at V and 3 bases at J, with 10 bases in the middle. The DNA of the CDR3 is TGTGCCAGCAGCTTAGGGCAGGCTGACTACGAGCAGTACTTC. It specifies CASSLGQADYEQYF.

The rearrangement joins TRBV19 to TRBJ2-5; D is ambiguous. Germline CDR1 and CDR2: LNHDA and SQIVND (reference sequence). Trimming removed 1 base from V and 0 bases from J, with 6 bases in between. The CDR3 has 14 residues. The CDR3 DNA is TGTGCCAGTAGTATAGTAACGAACCAAGAGACCCAGTACTTC. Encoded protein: CASSIVTNQETQYF.

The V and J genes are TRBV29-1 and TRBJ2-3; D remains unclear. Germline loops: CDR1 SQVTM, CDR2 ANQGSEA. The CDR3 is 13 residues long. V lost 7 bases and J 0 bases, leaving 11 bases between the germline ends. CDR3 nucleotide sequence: TGCAGCGCTGAGACCGGGAGCACAGATACGCAGTATTTT. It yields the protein CSAETGSTDTQYF.

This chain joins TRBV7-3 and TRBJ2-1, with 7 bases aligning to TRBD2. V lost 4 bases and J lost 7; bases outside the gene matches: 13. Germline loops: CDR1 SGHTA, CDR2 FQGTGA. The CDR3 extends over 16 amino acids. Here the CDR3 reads CASSSHVGGSYNEQFF. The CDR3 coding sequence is TGTGCCAGCAGCTCCCACGTCGGCGGGAGTTATAATGAGCAGTTCTTC.

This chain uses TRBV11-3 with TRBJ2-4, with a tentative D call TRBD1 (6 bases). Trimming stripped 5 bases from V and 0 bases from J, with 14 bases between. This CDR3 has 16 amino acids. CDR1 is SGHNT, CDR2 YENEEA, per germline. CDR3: CASSPGQTLAKNIQYF. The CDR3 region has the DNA TGTGCCAGCAGCCCAGGACAGACCCTAGCCAAAAACATTCAGTACTTC. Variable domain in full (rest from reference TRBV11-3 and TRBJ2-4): EAGVVQSPRYKIIEKKQPVAFWCNPISGHNTLYWYLQNLGQGPELLIRYENEEAVDDSQLPKDRFSAERLKGVDSTLKIQPAELGDSAVYLCASSPGQTLAKNIQYFGAGTRLSVL.

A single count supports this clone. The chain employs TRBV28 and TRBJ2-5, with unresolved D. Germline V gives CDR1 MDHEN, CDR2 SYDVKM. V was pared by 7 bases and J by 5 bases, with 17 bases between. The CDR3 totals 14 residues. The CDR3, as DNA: TGTGCCAGCACCCTTGAATCCGACGAGGAGACCCAGTACTTC. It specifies CASTLESDEETQYF.